This entry features one TCR beta chain sequence. In germline, CDR1 is SGHNT, CDR2 YENEEA. V was cut by 6 bases and J by 1 base, with 17 bases left in between. CDR3 length: 16 residues. These data come from a study of blood T cell repertoires in COVID-19. The wider study: Whether acute or convalescent, the COVID-19 samples came from the United States, Italy and Spain. In each case, the material was cDNA or gDNA derived from T cells, B-cell-depleted T cells, or PBMCs.

In the authors' workflow: Amplifying reference gene primers gave estimates of nucleated cell counts. The assay was immunoSEQ multiplex PCR, and TCRdb's table has in-frame clones only and misses some. V and J calls and clone size come straight from that table; D and trimming were deduced from the DNA. The sample yields 95,000 or so clones, about 84% seen once. The specimen was peripheral blood. The gene calls are TRBV11-3 and TRBJ2-3; perhaps TRBD1 as D (5 bases). This receptor was taken from a human donor in a cohort sampled during active COVID-19. CDR3 residues: CASSSGRQGGTDTQYF. In DNA form, the CDR3 reads TGTGCCAGCAGTTCCGGGCGCCAAGGGGGCACAGATACGCAGTATTTT.